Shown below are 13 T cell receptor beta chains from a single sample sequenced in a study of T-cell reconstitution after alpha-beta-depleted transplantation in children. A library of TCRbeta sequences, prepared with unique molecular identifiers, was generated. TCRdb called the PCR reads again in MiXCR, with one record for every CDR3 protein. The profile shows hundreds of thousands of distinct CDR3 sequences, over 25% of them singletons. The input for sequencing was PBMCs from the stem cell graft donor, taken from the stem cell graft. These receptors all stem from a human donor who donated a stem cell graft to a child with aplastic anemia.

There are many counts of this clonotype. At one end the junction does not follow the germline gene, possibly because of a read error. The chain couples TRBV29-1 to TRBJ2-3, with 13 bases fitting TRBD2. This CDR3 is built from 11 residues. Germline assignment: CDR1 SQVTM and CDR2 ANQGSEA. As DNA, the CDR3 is TGCAGCGTTGAAGGGACTAGCGGGAGTAGTTTT. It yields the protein CSVEGTSGSSF.

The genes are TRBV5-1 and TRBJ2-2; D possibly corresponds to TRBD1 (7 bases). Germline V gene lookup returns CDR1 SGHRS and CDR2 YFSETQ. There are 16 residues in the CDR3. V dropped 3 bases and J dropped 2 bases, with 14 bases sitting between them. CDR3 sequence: CASSSLTGTNTGELFF. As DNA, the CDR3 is TGCGCCAGCAGCTCGCTGACAGGGACTAACACCGGGGAGCTGTTTTTT.

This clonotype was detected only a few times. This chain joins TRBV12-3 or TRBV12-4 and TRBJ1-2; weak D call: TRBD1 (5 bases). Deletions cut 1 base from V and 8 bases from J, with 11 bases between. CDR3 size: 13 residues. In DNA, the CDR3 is TGTGCCAGCAGTTTAGGGGGGTCTAGCGGCTACACCTTC. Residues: CASSLGGSSGYTF.

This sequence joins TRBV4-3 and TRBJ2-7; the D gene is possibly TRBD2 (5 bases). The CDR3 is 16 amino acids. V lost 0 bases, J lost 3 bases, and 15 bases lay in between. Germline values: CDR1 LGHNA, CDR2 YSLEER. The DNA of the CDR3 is TGCGCCAGCAGCCAAGATTCGGGATCGGGGAGCTACGAGCAGTACTTC. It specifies CASSQDSGSGSYEQYF.

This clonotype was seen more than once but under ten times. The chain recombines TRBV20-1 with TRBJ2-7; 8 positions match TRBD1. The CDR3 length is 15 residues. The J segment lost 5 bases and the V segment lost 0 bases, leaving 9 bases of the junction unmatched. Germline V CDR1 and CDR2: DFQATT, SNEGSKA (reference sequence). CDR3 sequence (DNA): TGCAGTGCTAGAGATCTTGGCCAGGGGGCCCACGAGCAGTACGTC. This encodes CSARDLGQGAHEQYV.

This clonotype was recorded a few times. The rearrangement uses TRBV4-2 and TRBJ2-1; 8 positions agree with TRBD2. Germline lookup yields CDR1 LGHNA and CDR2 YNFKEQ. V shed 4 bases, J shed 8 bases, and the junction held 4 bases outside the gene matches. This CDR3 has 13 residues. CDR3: CASSRALADEQFF. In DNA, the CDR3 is TGTGCCAGCAGCCGCGCACTAGCGGATGAGCAGTTCTTC.

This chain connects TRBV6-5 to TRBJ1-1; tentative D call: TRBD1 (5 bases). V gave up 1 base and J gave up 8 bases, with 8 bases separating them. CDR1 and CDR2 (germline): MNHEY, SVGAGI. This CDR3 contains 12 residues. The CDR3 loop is CASSYLSGEAFF. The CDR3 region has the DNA TGTGCCAGCAGTTACTTGTCAGGGGAAGCTTTCTTT.

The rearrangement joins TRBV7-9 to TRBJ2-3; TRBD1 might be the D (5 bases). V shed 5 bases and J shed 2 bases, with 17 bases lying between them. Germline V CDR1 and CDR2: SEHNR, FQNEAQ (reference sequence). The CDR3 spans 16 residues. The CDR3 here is CASSVRMTDFTDTQYF. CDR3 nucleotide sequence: TGTGCCAGCAGCGTGAGAATGACAGACTTCACAGATACGCAGTATTTT.

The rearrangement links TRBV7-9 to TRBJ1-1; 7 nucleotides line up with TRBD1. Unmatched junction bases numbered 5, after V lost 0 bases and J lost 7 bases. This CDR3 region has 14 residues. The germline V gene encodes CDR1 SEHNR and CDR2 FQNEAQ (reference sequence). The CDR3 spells CASSLATRDSEAFF. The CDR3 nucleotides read TGTGCCAGCAGCTTAGCGACCCGGGACAGTGAAGCTTTCTTT.

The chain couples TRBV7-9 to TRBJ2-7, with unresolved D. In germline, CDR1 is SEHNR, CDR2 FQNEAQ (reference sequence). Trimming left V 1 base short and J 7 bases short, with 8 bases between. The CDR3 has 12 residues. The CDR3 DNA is TGTGCCAGCAGCTTAGAGGGCCTTGAGCAGTACGTC. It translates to CASSLEGLEQYV.

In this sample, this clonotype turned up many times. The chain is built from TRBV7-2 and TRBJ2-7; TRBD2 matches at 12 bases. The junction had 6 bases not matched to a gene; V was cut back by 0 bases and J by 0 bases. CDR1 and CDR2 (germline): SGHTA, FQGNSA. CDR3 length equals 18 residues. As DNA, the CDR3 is TGTGCCAGCAGCTTAGCCTCTAGCGGGAGGGACGGCTCCTACGAGCAGTACTTC. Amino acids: CASSLASSGRDGSYEQYF.

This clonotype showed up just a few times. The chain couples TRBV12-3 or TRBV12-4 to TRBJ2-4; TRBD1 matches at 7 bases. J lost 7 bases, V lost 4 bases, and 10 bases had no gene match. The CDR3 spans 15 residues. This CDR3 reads CASSSTGIWGNIQYF. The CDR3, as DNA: TGTGCCAGCAGTTCGACAGGGATTTGGGGTAACATTCAGTACTTC.

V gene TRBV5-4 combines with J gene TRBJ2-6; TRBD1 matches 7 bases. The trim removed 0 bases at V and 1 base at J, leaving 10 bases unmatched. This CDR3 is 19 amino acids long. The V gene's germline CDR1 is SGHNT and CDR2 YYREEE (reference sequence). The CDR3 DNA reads TGTGCCAGCAGCTTGGGGGGACAGTCTCTTAGGTCTGGGGCCAACGTCCTGACTTTC. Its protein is CASSLGGQSLRSGANVLTF.